Each of the 2 T cell receptor beta chains below was sequenced from the same sample in a study of CD8+ T cells in alopecia areata. cDNA serving as the sequencing template came from extracted, reverse transcribed RNA. Assay used: immunoSEQ multiplex PCR; TCRdb lists only in-frame clones, some missing. The repertoire includes approximately 150,000 clones, 45% to 60% of them detected once, and roughly 6.8% sits in the top ten. The sample consisted of CD4+ T cells sorted from blood. These receptor sequences come from a human donor with alopecia areata.

This clone occurred a few times. This chain uses TRBV29-1 with TRBJ2-2; tentative D call: TRBD2 (6 bases). The CDR3 has 14 amino acids. Germline assignment: CDR1 SQVTM and CDR2 ANQGSEA. Trimming cost V 5 bases and J 5 bases, with 15 bases left between them. In nucleotides, the CDR3 is TGCAGCGTTAGGCGGGACCTCCAAACCGGGGAGCTGTTTTTT. Protein: CSVRRDLQTGELFF.

The chain carries TRBV28 and TRBJ1-5, with a weak D call TRBD1 (5 bases). Germline-derived CDR1 and CDR2 are MDHEN and SYDVKM. V shed 8 bases and J shed 7 bases, with 9 bases lying between them. This CDR3 has 11 amino acids. The CDR3 coding sequence is TGTGCCAGCGCCGAGGGGCAGCCCCAGCATTTT. Residues: CASAEGQPQHF.